The 21 T cell receptor beta chains given below trace back to one sample, sequenced in a study of T cell changes during pregnancy in multiple sclerosis. Clones were read by immunoSEQ multiplex PCR, and TCRdb kept only the in-frame ones, dropping some. Found here are roughly 40,000 clones, 92% of them singletons; the top ten hold approximately 0.8%. The source material was CD4+ T cells from peripheral blood mononuclear cells, sampled before pregnancy. Receptors originate from a female donor with multiple sclerosis, enrolled in a pregnancy study.

The chain employs TRBV9 and TRBJ2-7; D possibly corresponds to TRBD1 (6 bases). The CDR3 covers 14 residues. Germline-derived CDR1 and CDR2 are SGDLS and YYNGEE. V lost 0 bases and J 3 bases, leaving 10 bases between the germline ends. The CDR3 here is CASSVGDTHYEQYF. The CDR3 DNA sequence: TGTGCCAGCAGCGTAGGGGACACCCACTACGAGCAGTACTTC. Full variable domain (missing parts from reference TRBV9 and TRBJ2-7): DSGVTQTPKHLITATGQRVTLRCSPRSGDLSVYWYQQSLDQGLQFLIQYYNGEERAKGNILERFSAQQFPDLHSELNLSSLELGDSALYFCASSVGDTHYEQYFGPGTRLTVT.

CDR3 protein: CASNAGRAHTDTQYF. The CDR3 DNA reads TGTGCCAGCAACGCGGGGCGGGCCCACACAGATACGCAGTATTTT. The chain joins TRBV7-2 to TRBJ2-3; weak D call: TRBD2 (6 bases). The CDR3 extends over 15 amino acids. The germline gives CDR1 SGHTA, CDR2 FQGNSA. Trimming removed 7 bases at V and 2 bases at J, with 16 bases between.

The J gene is TRBJ1-5, the V gene TRBV19, with D possibly matching TRBD1 (6 bases). The CDR3 has 15 residues. V was pared by 5 bases and J by 2 bases, with 13 bases between. Germline V gene data show CDR1 as LNHDA and CDR2 as SQIVND (reference sequence). The CDR3, as DNA: TGTGCCAGTAGTCTAAGGGACACACGCAATCAGCCCCAGCATTTT. It encodes CASSLRDTRNQPQHF. The full variable domain, in which reference TRBV19 and TRBJ1-5 provide the parts outside the CDR3, is DGGITQSPKYLFRKEGQNVTLSCEQNLNHDAMYWYRQDPGQGLRLIYYSQIVNDFQKGDIAEGYSVSREKKESFPLTVTSAQKNPTAFYLCASSLRDTRNQPQHFGDGTRLSIL.

The chain joins TRBV30 to TRBJ2-7, with a possible D match to TRBD1 (6 bases). Germline CDR1 reads GTSNPN; CDR2 reads SVGIG (reference sequence). The CDR3 runs 15 residues. V was shortened by 2 bases and J by 3 bases, with 17 bases between the two germline ends. For the CDR3, the DNA is TGTGCCTGGAGTCACGGGGCAGGGGTGAGCTACGAGCAGTACTTC. This translates into CAWSHGAGVSYEQYF.

In its sample, this clone ranks as medium-sized. The chain combines TRBV7-2 with TRBJ1-2, with 7 positions matching TRBD1. Per the germline V gene, CDR1 is SGHTA and CDR2 is FQGNSA. This CDR3 comprises 13 residues. V shed 5 bases and J 3 bases; nucleotides not matched to a gene: 3. The CDR3 reads CASSLGTDYGYTF. CDR3 in DNA: TGTGCCAGCAGCCTCGGGACAGACTATGGCTACACCTTC.

This rearrangement joins TRBV28 to TRBJ2-7; 8 nucleotides line up with TRBD2. Per the germline V gene, CDR1 is MDHEN and CDR2 is SYDVKM. Trimming cost V 4 bases and J 4 bases; bases outside gene matches: 15. This CDR3 has 17 amino acids. As DNA, the CDR3 is TGTGCCAGCAGTTCTCGGCATACAGCGGGAGTCTTTTACGAGCAGTACTTC. Amino acids: CASSSRHTAGVFYEQYF.

The chain employs TRBV28 and TRBJ2-7; no reliable D call. The V end lost 3 bases, the J end lost 0 bases, and 9 bases lay between the germline ends. CDR1 and CDR2 (germline): MDHEN, SYDVKM. The CDR3 is 14 amino acids. The CDR3 sequence is CASSLYSLSYEQYF. The DNA of the CDR3 is TGTGCCAGCAGTTTGTATAGCCTCTCCTACGAGCAGTACTTC.

The chain combines TRBV2 with TRBJ2-2, with 10 bases that match TRBD1. V trimming: 5 bases; J trimming: 6 bases; junction bases outside the gene matches: 6. The CDR3 consists of 15 residues. CDR1 SNHLY and CDR2 FYNNEI come from the germline V gene. CDR3 in amino acids: CASSYDRGLSGELFF. The CDR3 nucleotides read TGTGCCAGCAGTTACGACAGGGGGCTGTCCGGGGAGCTGTTTTTT. Full variable domain (remainder filled in from reference TRBV2 and TRBJ2-2): EPEVTQTPSHQVTQMGQEVILRCVPISNHLYFYWYRQILGQKVEFLVSFYNNEISEKSEIFDDQFSVERPDGSNFTLKIRSTKLEDSAMYFCASSYDRGLSGELFFGEGSRLTVL.

V and J are TRBV7-8 and TRBJ1-3; D gene ambiguous. Trimming left V 5 bases short and J 8 bases short, with 13 bases between. The germline V gene encodes CDR1 SGHVS and CDR2 FQNEAQ. The CDR3 runs 13 residues. The CDR3 loop reads CASSLDEVDTIYF. The DNA for the CDR3 is TGTGCCAGCAGCCTCGACGAGGTAGACACCATATATTTT.

The chain carries TRBV28 and TRBJ1-4; no firm D call. V was pared by 5 bases and J by 8 bases, with 15 bases between. Per the germline V gene, CDR1 is MDHEN and CDR2 is SYDVKM. This CDR3 contains 14 residues. The DNA for the CDR3 is TGTGCCAGCAGTCAGGACTCAAGAAGGGAAAAACTGTTTTTT. Amino acids: CASSQDSRREKLFF.

The gene calls are TRBV11-2 and TRBJ1-4; TRBD1 matches at 9 bases. This CDR3 is built from 15 residues. Trimming at V came to 5 bases and at J to 10 bases, leaving 11 bases not matched to a gene. CDR1 and CDR2 (germline): SGHAT, FQNNGV. The CDR3 loop reads CASSLGDRDDGKLFF. The CDR3 coding sequence is TGTGCCAGCAGCCTTGGGGACAGGGACGATGGAAAACTGTTTTTT.

This sequence joins TRBV19 and TRBJ1-2; D is uncertain. Germline V lookup: CDR1 LNHDA, CDR2 SQIVND (reference sequence). V was shortened by 7 bases and J by 2 bases, with 20 bases between the two germline ends. The CDR3 sequence is 16 residues long. This CDR3 is CASTALGLKENYGYTF. CDR3 sequence (DNA): TGTGCCAGTACCGCGTTGGGCCTCAAAGAGAACTATGGCTACACCTTC.

V usage is TRBV5-1 and J usage is TRBJ2-5; 9 bases align to TRBD2. V lost 2 bases, J lost 2 bases, and 10 bases stayed unmatched. Germline CDR1 reads SGHRS; CDR2 reads YFSETQ. The CDR3 has 17 residues. The chain's CDR3 is CASSFQGGRAVQETQYF. The CDR3 region has the DNA TGCGCCAGCAGCTTTCAAGGCGGGAGGGCCGTACAAGAGACCCAGTACTTC. Filled out from reference TRBV5-1 and TRBJ2-5, the complete variable domain reads KAGVTQTPRYLIKTRGQQVTLSCSPISGHRSVSWYQQTPGQGLQFLFEYFSETQRNKGNFPGRFSGRQFSNSRSEMNVSTLELGDSALYLCASSFQGGRAVQETQYFGPGTRLLVL.

V gene TRBV28 combines with J gene TRBJ2-5, with D possibly being TRBD1 (6 bases). The CDR3 has 17 amino acids. Germline V gene sequence: CDR1 MDHEN, CDR2 SYDVKM. Trimming left V 3 bases short and J 5 bases short, with 22 bases between. This chain's CDR3 is CASSLALVTGGRETQYF. CDR3 DNA: TGTGCCAGCAGTTTGGCTTTAGTGACAGGAGGCAGGGAGACCCAGTACTTC.

The V gene is TRBV13, the J gene TRBJ2-3, with 9 bases that match TRBD2. After removal of 2 bases from V and 3 bases from J, the junction contained 6 bases not matched to a gene. This CDR3 comprises 16 residues. Looked up from germline, CDR1 is PRHDT and CDR2 is FYEKMQ (reference sequence). This CDR3 is CASSLSSSGKTDTQYF. CDR3 in DNA: TGTGCCAGCAGCTTATCGTCTAGCGGGAAAACAGATACGCAGTATTTT.

The V and J genes are TRBV27 and TRBJ2-2, with D perhaps TRBD2 (6 bases). The germline CDR1 and CDR2 sequences are MNHEY and SMNVEV (reference sequence). V was clipped by 7 bases and J by 7 bases, with 16 bases between them. CDR3 length: 14 amino acids. The CDR3: CASNQYRGIGELFF. The CDR3 DNA is TGTGCCAGCAACCAATACCGCGGGATCGGGGAGCTGTTTTTT.

This sequence joins TRBV7-3 and TRBJ2-5, with 7 bases lining up with TRBD1. V lost 5 bases and J lost 4; bases outside the gene matches: 10. Germline CDR1 is SGHTA and CDR2 is FQGTGA. This CDR3 contains 15 residues. In nucleotides, the CDR3 is TGTGCCAGCAGCAAGACAGGGACCGCGCGAGAGACCCAGTACTTC. Protein: CASSKTGTARETQYF.

The chain uses TRBV6-5 and TRBJ2-7; 8 positions agree with TRBD2. After removal of 8 bases from V and 7 bases from J, the junction contained 10 bases not matched to a gene. This CDR3 contains 13 residues. Looked up from germline, CDR1 is MNHEY and CDR2 is SVGAGI. CDR3 nucleotides: TGTGCCAGCCAAGCGGGAGTAATCCGGGAGCAGTACTTC. The encoded protein is CASQAGVIREQYF.

This chain connects TRBV4-1 to TRBJ2-1; TRBD2 matches at 12 bases. Germline V gives CDR1 MGHRA, CDR2 YSYEKL. With 0 bases clipped from V and 4 bases from J, the junction kept 1 base outside the gene matches. The CDR3 has 16 amino acids. The CDR3 DNA reads TGCGCCAGCAGCCAAGAGGGGACTAGCGGGTACAATGAGCAGTTCTTC. Translated: CASSQEGTSGYNEQFF.

The chain is built from TRBV18 and TRBJ1-2; 8 bases map to TRBD1. Germline assignment: CDR1 KGHSH and CDR2 LQKENI. The CDR3 totals 17 residues. J lost 2 bases, V lost 0 bases, and 8 bases had no gene match. The DNA for the CDR3 is TGTGCCAGCTCACCACCATTGGGGGACAGGACCAACTATGGCTACACCTTC. Protein product: CASSPPLGDRTNYGYTF.

DNA of the CDR3: TGTGCCAGCGAAGAACGCGGGAGATGGTCTCGGACCGGGGAGCTGTTTTTT. This gives the protein CASEERGRWSRTGELFF. The rearrangement joins TRBV7-9 to TRBJ2-2, with 7 bases identical to TRBD2. The CDR3 totals 17 residues. Germline CDR1 and CDR2: SEHNR and FQNEAQ (reference sequence). Trimming removed 8 bases from V and 5 bases from J; junction bases left unmatched: 17.